The T cell receptor (beta chain) described here comes from a study of human T cells and chemical hapten exposure. This clonotype was detected many times. The antigen remains undetermined. Time point here: patch test 1, 2 weeks after DPC sensitization. Sample treatment: therapeutic diphenylcyclopropenone sensitization with weekly scalp DPC. Unseparated into fractions, whole blood served as the source from which total RNA was extracted. Germline V lookup: CDR1 SGHTA, CDR2 FQGTGA. The CDR3 has 15 residues. V trimming: 2 bases; J trimming: 1 base; junction bases outside the gene matches: 4. Overall study results and limits: Expanded TCR sets contained significantly more large CDR3 similarity clusters than controls. With regard to DPC sensitization, TCRs above 1 in 1000 frequency did not change.

Individual cDNA molecules in this library carried unique molecular identifiers. TCRdb redid the calling of the RACE reads with MiXCR, one entry per CDR3 protein. This sample has some 400,000 distinct CDR3 sequences, with about 4.4% found just once. This clonotype originated in a woman between 50 and 59 years old with alopecia areata. Some clones in this sample may be carry-over from other donors' samples. The chain employs TRBV7-3 and TRBJ2-5, with 7 bases fitting TRBD2. The sequenced sample was whole blood, obtained in connection with sensitization to the hapten diphenylcyclopropenone (DPC). This CDR3 is CASSLVGGFQETQYF. CDR3 DNA: TGTGCCAGCAGCTTAGTCGGGGGGTTCCAAGAGACCCAGTACTTC.